What follows describes a single TCR beta chain. Its specificity is unknown. This table comes from immunoSEQ multiplex PCR, and its TCRdb copy is limited to in-frame clones, with some not included. The table has 35,000 to 40,000 clones, 85% to 90% seen once. The germline gives CDR1 SGHTA, CDR2 FQGNSA. The CDR3 loop spans 17 amino acids. V lost 2 bases, J lost 4 bases, and 18 bases lay in between. The data were obtained in a study of radiotherapy plus CTLA-4 blockade in lung cancer. As for the study in general: Of the patients, around 17% showed objective responses and about 30% attained disease control. Study findings and constraints: With interferon-beta, early dynamics of blood T cell clones were reported to best predict response. Subsequent to radiotherapy plus ipilimumab, tumor-derived TCR clones underwent expansion in blood.

CTLA-4 blockade with ipilimumab, together with focal radiation, was given to patients with chemo-refractory metastatic non-small-cell lung cancer. This clonotype was sampled from a human donor with non-small cell lung cancer who had stable disease on radiotherapy plus ipilimumab. The J gene is TRBJ1-3, the V gene TRBV7-2; possibly TRBD1 for D (6 bases). Specimen: peripheral blood, collected from a patient treated with radiotherapy plus ipilimumab. CDR3 residues: CASSLSVRGAAGNTIYF. The CDR3 DNA is TGTGCCAGCAGCTTATCGGTCAGGGGCGCCGCGGGAAACACCATATATTTT.